What follows are 20 T cell receptor beta chains derived from one specimen sequenced in a study of blood T cell repertoires in COVID-19. Clones were sequenced by immunoSEQ multiplex PCR, and TCRdb holds only the in-frame ones, with some missing. In the table there are just under 150,000 clones, more than 75% of which are singletons. The sample comprised peripheral blood. The receptors here all came from a man aged 45-65 years who had recovered from COVID-19.

Worth noting for this clone: The same CDR3 also results from other DNA sequences found in this sample. This chain joins TRBV7-8 and TRBJ2-7; 10 bases agree with TRBD1. V gave up 5 bases and J gave up 0 bases; unmatched junction bases: 1. Germline V gene lookup returns CDR1 SGHVS and CDR2 FQNEAQ. This CDR3 has 14 residues. CDR3 nucleotides: TGTGCCAGCAGCCGGGACAGGGGCTCCTACGAGCAGTACTTC. Protein: CASSRDRGSYEQYF.

This chain connects TRBV5-4 to TRBJ2-3; TRBD2 is a possible D gene (6 bases). Trimming removed 4 bases from V and 0 bases from J, with 21 bases in between. CDR3 length equals 18 residues. CDR1 and CDR2 (germline): SGHNT, YYREEE (reference sequence). The CDR3 sequence is CASSLLDEAGTSTDTQYF. CDR3 bases: TGTGCCAGCAGCCTGCTCGATGAAGCGGGTACTAGCACAGATACGCAGTATTTT.

CDR3 DNA: TGTGCCAGCAGCGCCGGACAGGGAAGATCTCAGTACGGCAATCAGCCCCAGCATTTT. Translation: CASSAGQGRSQYGNQPQHF. V and J are TRBV9 and TRBJ1-5, with 8 nucleotides matching TRBD1. After removal of 3 bases from V and 2 bases from J, the junction contained 16 bases not matched to a gene. The germline V gene has CDR1 SGDLS and CDR2 YYNGEE. The CDR3 has 19 residues.

The gene calls are TRBV7-3 and TRBJ2-1, with 10 bases aligning to TRBD2. The CDR3 is 18 residues long. Germline assignment: CDR1 SGHTA and CDR2 FQGTGA. The ends lost 2 bases at V and 0 bases at J; junction bases unmatched: 7. The CDR3: CASSLASGGLSSYNEQFF. For the CDR3, the DNA is TGTGCCAGCAGCTTAGCTAGCGGGGGCCTGAGCTCCTACAATGAGCAGTTCTTC.

J is TRBJ2-1 and V is TRBV18, with 9 bases fitting TRBD1. The CDR3 spans 14 residues. The V and J ends lost 6 bases and 6 bases, in that order; junction bases with no gene match: 6. From germline, CDR1 is KGHSH and CDR2 LQKENI. The CDR3 DNA is TGTGCCAGCTCTTCGGGACAGGGTTTCAATGAGCAGTTCTTC. It yields the protein CASSSGQGFNEQFF.

The J gene is TRBJ1-1, the V gene TRBV6-1, with 7 nucleotides matching TRBD1. Germline loops: CDR1 MNHNS, CDR2 SASEGT. Trimming at V came to 3 bases and at J to 4 bases, leaving 8 bases not matched to a gene. The CDR3 contains 15 residues. Here the CDR3 reads CASSDHRGVSTEAFF. For the CDR3, the DNA is TGTGCCAGCAGTGACCACAGGGGTGTGAGCACTGAAGCTTTCTTT.

The rearrangement joins TRBV7-9 to TRBJ1-2; 7 bases fit TRBD1. The V segment lost 1 base and the J segment 5 bases; nucleotides outside the gene matches: 10. The germline V gene has CDR1 SEHNR and CDR2 FQNEAQ (reference sequence). This CDR3 has 16 residues. CDR3 amino acids: CASSLVAAGGRYGYTF. CDR3 DNA: TGTGCCAGCAGCTTAGTTGCGGCAGGGGGACGGTATGGCTACACCTTC.

The rearrangement links TRBV20-1 to TRBJ1-1; the D is unclear. The V end lost 6 bases, the J end lost 12 bases, and 14 bases lay between the germline ends. This CDR3 contains 10 residues. Per germline, CDR1 DFQATT and CDR2 SNEGSKA (reference sequence). The CDR3 region has the DNA TGCAGTGCCCTCGCCATGAGCACTTTCTTT. It is translated as CSALAMSTFF.

This chain joins TRBV11-2 and TRBJ2-3; D might be TRBD2 (7 bases). The germline CDR1 and CDR2 sequences are SGHAT and FQNNGV. V was pared by 2 bases and J by 5 bases, with 14 bases between. This CDR3 is built from 15 residues. CDR3: CASSLRAGGQDTQYF. The CDR3 nucleotides read TGTGCCAGCAGCTTAAGGGCCGGGGGGCAAGATACGCAGTATTTT.

This clone appeared a single time. The V call is TRBV7-3, the J call TRBJ1-2; possible D gene TRBD1, 5 bases. V gave up 1 base and J gave up 2 bases, with 8 bases separating them. The CDR3 loop spans 14 amino acids. Germline values: CDR1 SGHTA, CDR2 FQGTGA. The CDR3: CASSLSPGNYGYTF. The CDR3 bases are TGTGCCAGCAGCTTAAGTCCAGGGAACTATGGCTACACCTTC.

In its sample, this clone was seen many times. The chain combines TRBV7-9 with TRBJ2-5; 11 nucleotides match TRBD2. V lost 2 bases, J lost 3 bases, and 2 bases stayed unmatched. Per the germline V gene, CDR1 is SEHNR and CDR2 is FQNEAQ (reference sequence). The CDR3 is 15 amino acids. The CDR3 loop is CASSLSGLAEETQYF. CDR3 DNA: TGTGCCAGCAGCTTATCGGGACTAGCGGAAGAGACCCAGTACTTC.

Only a few counts were recorded for this clone. The chain has TRBV7-2 and TRBJ1-2; 8 nucleotides line up with TRBD1. Germline values: CDR1 SGHTA, CDR2 FQGNSA. The CDR3 length is 14 residues. Unmatched junction bases numbered 9, after V lost 4 bases and J lost 8 bases. Here the CDR3 reads CASSYGQGGLGYTF. The CDR3 coding sequence is TGTGCCAGCAGCTACGGACAGGGAGGGTTAGGCTACACCTTC.

V and J are TRBV27 and TRBJ2-5; 9 nucleotides align to TRBD2. From germline, CDR1 is MNHEY and CDR2 SMNVEV (reference sequence). The CDR3 spans 16 residues. V lost 2 bases to trimming and J lost 4 bases; unmatched junction nucleotides: 8. The CDR3 DNA sequence: TGTGCCAGCAGTTTAGGTTGGCGGGGGGGCTTAGAGACCCAGTACTTC. Amino acids: CASSLGWRGGLETQYF.

The chain employs TRBV4-3 and TRBJ1-4, with 8 bases identical to TRBD1. Germline V gene data show CDR1 as LGHNA and CDR2 as YSLEER. With 4 bases clipped from V and 8 bases from J, the junction kept 12 bases outside the gene matches. The CDR3 sequence is 16 residues long. DNA for the CDR3: TGCGCCAGCAGCCTAGAGACAGGGGCGGGGAGGGAAAAACTGTTTTTT. It encodes CASSLETGAGREKLFF.

The V and J genes are TRBV12-3 or TRBV12-4 and TRBJ2-5; 7 bases line up with TRBD1. This CDR3 has 12 amino acids. V shed 6 bases and J 12 bases; nucleotides not matched to a gene: 10. The CDR3 sequence is CASRIRQGPEYF. CDR3 DNA sequence: TGTGCCAGCAGGATAAGACAGGGCCCCGAGTACTTC.

This rearrangement joins TRBV29-1 to TRBJ1-2, with 10 bases matching TRBD1. V gave up 7 bases and J gave up 4 bases; unmatched junction bases: 6. This CDR3 is built from 13 residues. Germline assignment: CDR1 SQVTM and CDR2 ANQGSEA. CDR3 protein: CSAGDRGSYGYTF. CDR3 DNA: TGCAGCGCCGGGGACAGGGGCAGCTATGGCTACACCTTC.

The chain employs TRBV5-1 and TRBJ2-7; TRBD1 matches 7 bases. CDR1 and CDR2 from the germline V gene are SGHRS and YFSETQ. Germline trimming cut 0 bases from V and 0 bases from J; bases unmatched to any gene: 3. This CDR3 region has 15 residues. The CDR3 region has the DNA TGCGCCAGCAGCTTGGCCGGGACAGACTCCTACGAGCAGTACTTC. As protein: CASSLAGTDSYEQYF.

V usage is TRBV19 and J usage is TRBJ1-5; D perhaps matches TRBD1 (6 bases). Germline CDR1 and CDR2: LNHDA and SQIVND (reference sequence). V dropped 5 bases and J dropped 3 bases, with 11 bases sitting between them. This CDR3 is built from 14 residues. The DNA for the CDR3 is TGTGCCAGTAGTGCAACAGGGTTCAATCAGCCCCAGCATTTT. Residues: CASSATGFNQPQHF. The complete variable domain, with remaining parts taken from reference TRBV19 and TRBJ1-5, reads DGGITQSPKYLFRKEGQNVTLSCEQNLNHDAMYWYRQDPGQGLRLIYYSQIVNDFQKGDIAEGYSVSREKKESFPLTVTSAQKNPTAFYLCASSATGFNQPQHFGDGTRLSIL.

The V and J genes are TRBV6-1 and TRBJ2-5; 7 nucleotides line up with TRBD1. With 3 bases clipped from V and 12 bases from J, the junction kept 13 bases outside the gene matches. Germline V gene data show CDR1 as MNHNS and CDR2 as SASEGT. This CDR3 is built from 14 residues. The CDR3 DNA reads as TGTGCCAGCAGTGAGGACAGGTCCCTCCACCCCAAGTACTTC. Translated: CASSEDRSLHPKYF.

The chain carries TRBV7-2 and TRBJ2-3, with D perhaps matching TRBD1 (6 bases). The CDR3 consists of 15 residues. Germline V gives CDR1 SGHTA, CDR2 FQGNSA. V was pared by 0 bases and J by 5 bases, with 12 bases between. The CDR3 loop reads CASSLAHRVEDTQYF. CDR3 bases: TGTGCCAGCAGCTTAGCACACAGGGTTGAAGATACGCAGTATTTT. Based on the CDR3 plus reference TRBV7-2 and TRBJ2-3, the full variable domain is GAGVSQSPSNKVTEKGKDVELRCDPISGHTALYWYRQSLGQGLEFLIYFQGNSAPDKSGLPSDRFSAERTGGSVSTLTIQRTQQEDSAVYLCASSLAHRVEDTQYFGPGTRLTVL.